This TCR beta chain was profiled in a study of blood T cell repertoires in COVID-19. CDR1 is SQVTM and CDR2 is ANQGSEA in the germline V gene. This CDR3 region has 13 residues. The V and J ends lost 7 bases and 7 bases respectively, with 17 bases between them. Only in-frame clones appear in the TCRdb table, and some are missing; sequencing was by immunoSEQ multiplex PCR. The table has 200,000 to 250,000 clones, 81% seen once; the top ten hold about 9.3%. In its sample, this clone was seen once. This chain uses TRBV29-1 with TRBJ1-5; a possible D gene is TRBD1 (5 bases). Source material: PBMCs or T cells enriched from blood (not recorded which). This TCR derives from a man aged 40-55 years who had recovered from COVID-19. CDR3 bases: TGCAGCGCCATTGGAGGGGTTGGGCAGCCCCAGCATTTT. Amino acids: CSAIGGVGQPQHF.